This T cell receptor (beta chain) stems from a study of CD8 T cells in Susac syndrome. CDR1 and CDR2 (germline): SGHVS, FQNEAQ. The CDR3 has 16 amino acids. Trimming removed 4 bases from V and 7 bases from J; junction bases left unmatched: 13. RNA was extracted with the RNeasy kit, and a quantity of roughly 0.5 to 1 ug was reverse transcribed using random hexamers. One entry per CDR3 protein results from TCRdb running MiXCR on the immunoSEQ multiplex PCR reads. The sample holds more than 200,000 distinct CDR3 sequences, 80% to 95% seen once. The rearrangement uses TRBV7-8 and TRBJ2-1, with 7 bases matching TRBD1. Sequencing was done on a sample of CD8+ T cells from PBMCs. This clonotype originated in a human donor with multiple sclerosis. CDR3 amino acids: CASSSPWTGLSNEQFF. DNA of the CDR3: TGTGCCAGCAGCTCCCCCTGGACAGGCCTGAGTAATGAGCAGTTCTTC. The full variable domain, its missing parts supplied by reference TRBV7-8 and TRBJ2-1, is GAGVSQSPRYKVAKRGQDVALRCDPISGHVSLFWYQQALGQGPEFLTYFQNEAQLDKSGLPSDRFFAERPEGSVSTLKIQRTQQEDSAVYLCASSSPWTGLSNEQFFGPGTRLTVL.